This T cell receptor beta chain was identified in a study of T cell responses to AZD1222 COVID-19 vaccine. The study's findings and limits: There were mostly white British donors and more females than males, and clonal diversity was possibly underestimated. Across spike, vaccine-associated CD4 TCRs were found, dominant at 160-218 and 743-854. Increases in Spike-specific TCR breadth and depth were seen after two AZD1222 doses.

Produced via immunoSEQ multiplex PCR; TCRdb's table is partial and in-frame only. The sample lists fewer than 80,000 clones, more than 70% occurring once. Per germline, CDR1 SGHTA and CDR2 FQGTGA. V lost 2 bases to trimming and J lost 1 base, with 8 bases between them. The CDR3 has 14 amino acids. Comments on this clone: Its antigen is unknown.

The material sequenced was peripheral blood, taken 28 days after the second dose of the MenACWY control vaccine. The sequence was collected from an adult who received the MenACWY meningococcal vaccine as a control. The chain couples TRBV7-3 to TRBJ1-1; D is perhaps TRBD1 (6 bases). The CDR3 region has the DNA TGTGCCAGCAGCTTATGGGGGGCGAACACTGAAGCTTTCTTT. Protein sequence: CASSLWGANTEAFF.